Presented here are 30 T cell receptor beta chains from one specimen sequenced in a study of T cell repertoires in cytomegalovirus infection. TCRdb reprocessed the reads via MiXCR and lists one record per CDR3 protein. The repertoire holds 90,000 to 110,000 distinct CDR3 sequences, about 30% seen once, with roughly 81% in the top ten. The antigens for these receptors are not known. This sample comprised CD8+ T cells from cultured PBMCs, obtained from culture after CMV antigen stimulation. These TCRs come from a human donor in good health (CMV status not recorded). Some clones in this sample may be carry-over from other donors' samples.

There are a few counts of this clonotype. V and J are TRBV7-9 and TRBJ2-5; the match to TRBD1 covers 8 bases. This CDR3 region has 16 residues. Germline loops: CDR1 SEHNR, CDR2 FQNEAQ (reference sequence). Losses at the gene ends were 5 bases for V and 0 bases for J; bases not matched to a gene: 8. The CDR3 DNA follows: TGTGCCAGCAGCGGAGACAGGGGCTATAACCAAGAGACCCAGTACTTC. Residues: CASSGDRGYNQETQYF. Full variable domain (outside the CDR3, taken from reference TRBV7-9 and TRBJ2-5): DTGVSQNPRHKITKRGQNVTFRCDPISEHNRLYWYRQTLGQGPEFLTYFQNEAQLEKSRLLSDRFSAERPKGSFSTLEIQRTEQGDSAMYLCASSGDRGYNQETQYFGPGTRLLVL.

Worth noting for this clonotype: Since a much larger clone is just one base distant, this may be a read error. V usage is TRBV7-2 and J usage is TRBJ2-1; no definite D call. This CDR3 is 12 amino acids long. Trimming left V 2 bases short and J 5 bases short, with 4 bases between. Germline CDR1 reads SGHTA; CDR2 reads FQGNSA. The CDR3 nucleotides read TGTGCCAGCAGCTTAACGCACAATGAGCAGTTCTTC. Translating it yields CASSLTHNEQFF.

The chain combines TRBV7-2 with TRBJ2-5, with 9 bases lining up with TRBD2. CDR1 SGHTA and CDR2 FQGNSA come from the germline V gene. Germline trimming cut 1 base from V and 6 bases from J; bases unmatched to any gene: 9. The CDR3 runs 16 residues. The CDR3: CASSLGGAGGTQTQYF. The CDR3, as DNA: TGTGCCAGCAGCTTAGGAGGGGCGGGGGGGACTCAGACCCAGTACTTC.

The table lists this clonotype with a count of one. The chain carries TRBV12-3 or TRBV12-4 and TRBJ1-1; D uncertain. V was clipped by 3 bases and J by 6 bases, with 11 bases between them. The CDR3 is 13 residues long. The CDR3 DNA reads TGTGCCAGCAGTTTCCGGACGGGTCCTGAAGCTTTCTTT. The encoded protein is CASSFRTGPEAFF.

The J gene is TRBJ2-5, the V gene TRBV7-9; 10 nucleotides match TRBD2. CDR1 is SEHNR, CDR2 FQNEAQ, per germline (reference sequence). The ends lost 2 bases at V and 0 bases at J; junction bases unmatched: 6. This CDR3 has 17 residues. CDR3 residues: CASSLMLAGVYQETQYF. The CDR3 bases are TGTGCCAGCAGCTTAATGCTAGCGGGGGTGTACCAAGAGACCCAGTACTTC.

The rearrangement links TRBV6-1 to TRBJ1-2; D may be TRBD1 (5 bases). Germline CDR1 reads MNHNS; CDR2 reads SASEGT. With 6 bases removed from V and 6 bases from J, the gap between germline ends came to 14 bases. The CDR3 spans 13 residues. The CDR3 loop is CASSQVGPDGYTF. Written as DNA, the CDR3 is TGTGCCAGCAGCCAGGTGGGGCCGGATGGCTACACCTTC.

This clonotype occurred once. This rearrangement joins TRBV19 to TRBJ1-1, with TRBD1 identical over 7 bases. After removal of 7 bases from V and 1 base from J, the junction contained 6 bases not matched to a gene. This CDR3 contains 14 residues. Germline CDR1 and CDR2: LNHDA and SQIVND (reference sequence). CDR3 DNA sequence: TGTGCCAGTACCCTTGGACAGGCGAACACTGAAGCTTTCTTT. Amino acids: CASTLGQANTEAFF.

In DNA, the CDR3 is TGTGCCAGCACCCAATTGGGGGGCGAGCAGTACTTC. Its protein product is CASTQLGGEQYF. V gene TRBV12-3 or TRBV12-4 combines with J gene TRBJ2-7, with TRBD2 as a possible D gene (6 bases). Trimming left V 7 bases short and J 6 bases short, with 13 bases between. The CDR3 is 12 amino acids.

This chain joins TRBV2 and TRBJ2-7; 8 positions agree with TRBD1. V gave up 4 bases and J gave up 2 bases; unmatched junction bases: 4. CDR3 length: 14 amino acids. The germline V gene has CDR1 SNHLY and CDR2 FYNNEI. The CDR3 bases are TGTGCCAGCAGTGTCGGGACAGGACCCTACGAGCAGTACTTC. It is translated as CASSVGTGPYEQYF.

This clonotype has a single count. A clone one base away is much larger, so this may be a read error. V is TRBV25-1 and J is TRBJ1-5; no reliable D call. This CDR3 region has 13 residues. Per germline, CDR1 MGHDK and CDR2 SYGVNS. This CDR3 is CASSGGSIQPQHF. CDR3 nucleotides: TGTGCCAGCAGTGGCGGGAGCATTCAGCCCCAGCATTTT.

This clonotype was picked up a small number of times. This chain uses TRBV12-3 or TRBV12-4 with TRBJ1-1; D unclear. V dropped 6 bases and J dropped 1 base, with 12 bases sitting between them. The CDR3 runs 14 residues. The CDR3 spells CASSPQGRNTEAFF. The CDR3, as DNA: TGTGCCAGCAGCCCCCAAGGGAGGAACACTGAAGCTTTCTTT.

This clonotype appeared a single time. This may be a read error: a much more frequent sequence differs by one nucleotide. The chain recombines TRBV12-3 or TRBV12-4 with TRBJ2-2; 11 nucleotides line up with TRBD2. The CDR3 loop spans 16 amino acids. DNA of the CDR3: TGTGCCAGAAGTTCTCTAGCGGGGGGGAACACCGGGGAGCTGTTTTTT. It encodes CARSSLAGGNTGELFF.

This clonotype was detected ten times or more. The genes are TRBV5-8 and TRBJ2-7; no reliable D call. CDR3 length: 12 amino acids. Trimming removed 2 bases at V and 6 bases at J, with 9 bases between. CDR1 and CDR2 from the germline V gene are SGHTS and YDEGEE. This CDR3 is CASSFYGSEQYF. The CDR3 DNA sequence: TGTGCCAGCAGCTTCTATGGGTCCGAGCAGTACTTC.

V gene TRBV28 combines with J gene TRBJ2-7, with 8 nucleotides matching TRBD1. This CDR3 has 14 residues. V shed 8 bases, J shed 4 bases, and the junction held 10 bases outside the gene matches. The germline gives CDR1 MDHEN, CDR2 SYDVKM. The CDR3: CASRDRGKGYEQYF. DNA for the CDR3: TGTGCCAGCCGCGACAGGGGTAAGGGTTACGAGCAGTACTTC.

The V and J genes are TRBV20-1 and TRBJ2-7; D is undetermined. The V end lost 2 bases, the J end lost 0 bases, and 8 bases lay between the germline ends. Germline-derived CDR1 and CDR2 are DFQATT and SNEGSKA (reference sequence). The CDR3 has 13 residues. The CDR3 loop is CSARWTGSYEQYF. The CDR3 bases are TGCAGTGCTAGATGGACGGGCTCCTACGAGCAGTACTTC.

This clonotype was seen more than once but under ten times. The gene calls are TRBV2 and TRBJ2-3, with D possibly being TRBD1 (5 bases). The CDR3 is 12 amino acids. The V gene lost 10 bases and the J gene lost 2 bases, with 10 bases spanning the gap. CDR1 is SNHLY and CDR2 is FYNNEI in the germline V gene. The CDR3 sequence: CATEGATDTQYF. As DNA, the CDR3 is TGTGCCACGGAAGGGGCCACAGATACGCAGTATTTT.

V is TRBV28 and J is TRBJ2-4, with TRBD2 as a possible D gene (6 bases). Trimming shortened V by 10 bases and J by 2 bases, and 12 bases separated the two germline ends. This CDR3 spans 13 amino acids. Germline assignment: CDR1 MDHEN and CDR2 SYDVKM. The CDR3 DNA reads TGTGCCATCGAAGGGGACTCCAAAAACATTCAGTACTTC. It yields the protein CAIEGDSKNIQYF.

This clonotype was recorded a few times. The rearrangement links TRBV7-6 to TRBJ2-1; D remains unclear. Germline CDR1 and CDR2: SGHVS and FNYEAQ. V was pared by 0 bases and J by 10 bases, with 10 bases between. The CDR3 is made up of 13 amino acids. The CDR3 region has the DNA TGTGCCAGCAGCTTAGCGACGCGTGGCGAGCAGTTCTTC. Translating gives CASSLATRGEQFF.

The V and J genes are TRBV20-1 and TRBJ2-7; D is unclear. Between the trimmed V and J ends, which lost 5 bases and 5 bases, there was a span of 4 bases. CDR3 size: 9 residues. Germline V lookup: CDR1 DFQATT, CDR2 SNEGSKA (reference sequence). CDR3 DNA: TGCAGTGCTTCCCACGAGCAGTACTTC. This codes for CSASHEQYF.

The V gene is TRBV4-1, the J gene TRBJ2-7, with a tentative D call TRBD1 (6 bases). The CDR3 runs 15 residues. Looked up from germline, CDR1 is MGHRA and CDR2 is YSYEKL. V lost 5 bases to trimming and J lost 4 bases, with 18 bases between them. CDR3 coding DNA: TGCGCCAGCAGCTACCGACAAGGGGGTGTATACGAGCAGTACTTC. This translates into CASSYRQGGVYEQYF.

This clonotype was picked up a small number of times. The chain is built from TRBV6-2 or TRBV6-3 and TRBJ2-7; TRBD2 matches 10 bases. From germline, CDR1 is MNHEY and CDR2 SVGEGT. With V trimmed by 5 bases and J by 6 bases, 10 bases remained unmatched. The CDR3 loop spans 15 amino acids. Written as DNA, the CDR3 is TGTGCCAGCAGTCCCCTCACTAGCGGGGAACGCGAGCAGTACTTC. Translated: CASSPLTSGEREQYF.

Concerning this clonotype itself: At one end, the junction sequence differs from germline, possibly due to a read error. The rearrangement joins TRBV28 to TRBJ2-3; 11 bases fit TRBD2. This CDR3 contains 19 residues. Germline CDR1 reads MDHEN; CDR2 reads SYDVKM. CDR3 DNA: TGTGCCAGCACCTCCGGGGCTAGCGGGGGGTCGCTTAGCACAGATACGCTGTATTTT. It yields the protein CASTSGASGGSLSTDTLYF.

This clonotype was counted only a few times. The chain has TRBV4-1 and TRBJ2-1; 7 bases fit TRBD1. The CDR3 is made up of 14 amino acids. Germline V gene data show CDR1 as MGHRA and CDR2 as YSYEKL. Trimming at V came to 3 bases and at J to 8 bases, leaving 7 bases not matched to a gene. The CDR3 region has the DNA TGCGCCAGCAGCCACCGACAGGGAAGAGATGAGCAGTTCTTC. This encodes CASSHRQGRDEQFF.

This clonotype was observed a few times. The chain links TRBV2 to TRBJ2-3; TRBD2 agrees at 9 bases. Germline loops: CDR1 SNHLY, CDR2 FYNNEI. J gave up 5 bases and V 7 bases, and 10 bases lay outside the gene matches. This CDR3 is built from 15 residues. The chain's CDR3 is CASTWTSEGRDTQYF. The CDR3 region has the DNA TGTGCCAGCACCTGGACTAGCGAAGGTAGAGATACGCAGTATTTT.

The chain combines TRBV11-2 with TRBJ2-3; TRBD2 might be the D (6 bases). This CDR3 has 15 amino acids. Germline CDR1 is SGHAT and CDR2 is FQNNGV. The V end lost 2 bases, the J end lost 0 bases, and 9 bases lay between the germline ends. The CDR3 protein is CASSLRLDSTDTQYF. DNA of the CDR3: TGTGCCAGCAGCTTAAGACTAGACAGCACAGATACGCAGTATTTT.

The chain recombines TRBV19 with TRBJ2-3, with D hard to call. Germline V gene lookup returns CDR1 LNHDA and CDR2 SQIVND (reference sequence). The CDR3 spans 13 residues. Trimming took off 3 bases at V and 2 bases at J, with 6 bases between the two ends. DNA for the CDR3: TGTGCCAGTAGTATTGGGGACACAGATACGCAGTATTTT. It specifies CASSIGDTDTQYF.

The CDR3 region has the DNA TGTGCCAGCAGTTCCCAGGGTCGGCCTGAAGCTTTCTTT. This gives the protein CASSSQGRPEAFF. The J gene is TRBJ1-1, the V gene TRBV12-3 or TRBV12-4; TRBD1 might be the D (5 bases). V was shortened by 4 bases and J by 6 bases, with 12 bases between the two germline ends. The CDR3 sequence is 13 residues long.

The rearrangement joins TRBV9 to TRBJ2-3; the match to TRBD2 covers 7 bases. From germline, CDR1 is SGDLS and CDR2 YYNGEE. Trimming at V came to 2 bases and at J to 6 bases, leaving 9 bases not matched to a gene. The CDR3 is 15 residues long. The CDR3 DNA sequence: TGTGCCAGCAGCGTCGGGGGACTACCATACGATACGCAGTATTTT. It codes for CASSVGGLPYDTQYF.

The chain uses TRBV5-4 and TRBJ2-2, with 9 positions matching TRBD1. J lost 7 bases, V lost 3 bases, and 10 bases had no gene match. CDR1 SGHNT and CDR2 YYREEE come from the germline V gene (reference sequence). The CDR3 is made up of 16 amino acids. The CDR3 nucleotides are TGTGCCAGCAGCTCTCTTGGGGACAGGGAACACGGGGAGCTGTTTTTT. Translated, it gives CASSSLGDREHGELFF.

The CDR3 nucleotides are TGTGCCAGCAACAAGGCCCCGGATAGGGCAAACATTCAGTACTTC. Translating gives CASNKAPDRANIQYF. The chain joins TRBV7-4 to TRBJ2-4; D remains unclear. This CDR3 has 15 amino acids. CDR1 and CDR2 (germline): SGHVT, SQSDAQ. V was cut by 7 bases and J by 6 bases, with 19 bases left in between.